This TCR beta chain was sequenced in a study of CD8+CD57+ T cells in acquired aplastic anemia. An expansion of CD8+CD57+ cells by flow cytometry had been shown in patients chosen for sequencing. This CDR3 has 13 amino acids. Germline V CDR1 and CDR2: SGHVS, FNYEAQ. V lost 0 bases and J lost 5, with 7 bases in between. Genomic DNA served as template for TCR beta VDJ and CDR3 profiling. Via MiXCR, TCRdb re-called the reads, giving one row per CDR3 protein. The sample lists 150,000 to 200,000 distinct CDR3 sequences; less than 60% were seen once. This clonotype was counted ten times or more. Specimen: sorted CD4+, CD8+, or CD8+CD57+ T cells (not recorded which) from PBMCs. This chain uses TRBV7-6 with TRBJ1-1; D not certain. This clonotype was obtained from a human donor with aplastic anemia. CDR3 nucleotide sequence: TGTGCCAGCAGCTTAGCCGGGAATACTGAAGCTTTCTTT. It yields the protein CASSLAGNTEAFF.